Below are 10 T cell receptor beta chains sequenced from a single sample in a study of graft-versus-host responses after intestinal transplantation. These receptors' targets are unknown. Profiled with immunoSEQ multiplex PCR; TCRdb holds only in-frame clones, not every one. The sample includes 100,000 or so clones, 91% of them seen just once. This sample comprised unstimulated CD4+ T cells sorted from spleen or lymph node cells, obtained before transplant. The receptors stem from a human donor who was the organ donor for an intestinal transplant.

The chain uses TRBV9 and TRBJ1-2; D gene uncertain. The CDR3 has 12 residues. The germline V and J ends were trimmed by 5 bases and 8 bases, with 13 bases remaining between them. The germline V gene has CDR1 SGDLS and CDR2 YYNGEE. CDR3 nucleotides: TGTGCCAGCAGGTTACGGGATGAGGGCTACACCTTC. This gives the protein CASRLRDEGYTF. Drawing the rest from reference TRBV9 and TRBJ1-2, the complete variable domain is DSGVTQTPKHLITATGQRVTLRCSPRSGDLSVYWYQQSLDQGLQFLIQYYNGEERAKGNILERFSAQQFPDLHSELNLSSLELGDSALYFCASRLRDEGYTFGSGTRLTVV.

For the CDR3, the DNA is TGTGCCAGTAGTATCGGGGTCGGTGAAGCTTTCTTT. Its translation: CASSIGVGEAFF. The rearrangement links TRBV19 to TRBJ1-1; D is unresolved. The CDR3 has 12 amino acids. V was shortened by 3 bases and J by 7 bases, with 9 bases between the two germline ends. CDR1 and CDR2 from the germline V gene are LNHDA and SQIVND (reference sequence).

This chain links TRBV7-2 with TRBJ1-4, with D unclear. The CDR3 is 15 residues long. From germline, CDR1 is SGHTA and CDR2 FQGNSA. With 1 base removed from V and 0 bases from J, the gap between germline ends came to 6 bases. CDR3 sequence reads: CASSLGSATNEKLFF. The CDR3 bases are TGTGCCAGCAGCTTAGGGTCAGCAACTAATGAAAAACTGTTTTTT.

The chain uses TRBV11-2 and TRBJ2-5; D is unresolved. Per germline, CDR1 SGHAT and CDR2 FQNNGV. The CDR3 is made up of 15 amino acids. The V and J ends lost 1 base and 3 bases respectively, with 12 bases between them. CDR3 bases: TGTGCCAGCAGCTTAGTTTCAGTCAAAAAAGAGACCCAGTACTTC. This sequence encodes CASSLVSVKKETQYF.

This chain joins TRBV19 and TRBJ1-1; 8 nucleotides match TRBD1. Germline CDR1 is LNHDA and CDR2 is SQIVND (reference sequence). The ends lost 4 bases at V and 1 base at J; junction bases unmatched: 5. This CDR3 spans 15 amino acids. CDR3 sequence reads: CASSSQGAPNTEAFF. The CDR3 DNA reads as TGTGCCAGTAGTAGCCAGGGGGCGCCGAACACTGAAGCTTTCTTT.

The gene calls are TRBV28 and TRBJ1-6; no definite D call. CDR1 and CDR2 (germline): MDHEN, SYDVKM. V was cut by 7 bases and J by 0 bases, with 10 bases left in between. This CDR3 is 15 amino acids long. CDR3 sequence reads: CASNGGSSYNSPLHF. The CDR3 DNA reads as TGTGCCAGCAATGGAGGGAGCTCCTATAATTCACCCCTCCACTTT.

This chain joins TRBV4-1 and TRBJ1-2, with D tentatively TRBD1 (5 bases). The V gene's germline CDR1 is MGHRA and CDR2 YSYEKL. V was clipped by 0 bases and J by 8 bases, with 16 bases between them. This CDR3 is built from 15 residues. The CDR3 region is CASSQDTAGSRGYTF. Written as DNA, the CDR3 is TGCGCCAGCAGCCAAGATACGGCAGGGTCTCGCGGCTACACCTTC.

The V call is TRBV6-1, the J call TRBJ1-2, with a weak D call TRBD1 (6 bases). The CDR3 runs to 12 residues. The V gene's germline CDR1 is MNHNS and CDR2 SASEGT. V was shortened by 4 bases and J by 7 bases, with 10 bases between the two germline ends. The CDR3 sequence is CASSVQGFGYTF. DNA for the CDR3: TGTGCCAGCAGTGTCCAGGGGTTTGGCTACACCTTC.

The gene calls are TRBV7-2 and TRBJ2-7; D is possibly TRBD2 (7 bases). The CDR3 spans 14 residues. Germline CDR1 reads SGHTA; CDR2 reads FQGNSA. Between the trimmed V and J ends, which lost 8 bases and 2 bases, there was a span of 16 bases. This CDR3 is CASAGGPRPYEQYF. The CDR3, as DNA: TGTGCCAGCGCCGGGGGGCCGAGACCCTACGAGCAGTACTTC.

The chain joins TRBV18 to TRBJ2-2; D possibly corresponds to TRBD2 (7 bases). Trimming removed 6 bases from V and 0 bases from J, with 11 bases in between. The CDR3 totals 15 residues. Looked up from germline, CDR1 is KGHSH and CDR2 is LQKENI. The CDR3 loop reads CASSTGTTNTGELFF. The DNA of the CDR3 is TGTGCCAGCTCCACAGGGACTACGAACACCGGGGAGCTGTTTTTT.